This T cell receptor beta chain is drawn from a study of identical twins. With V trimmed by 6 bases and J by 7 bases, 13 bases remained unmatched. Per the germline V gene, CDR1 is MGHRA and CDR2 is YSYEKL. The CDR3 sequence is 16 residues long. TCRdb ran MiXCR on the 5' RACE reads and lists one entry per CDR3 protein. Here the sample spans around 1.7 million distinct CDR3 sequences, under 35% being singletons. The sample taken for sequencing was cord blood. J is TRBJ2-1 and V is TRBV4-1; the match to TRBD2 covers 9 bases. This receptor was identified in a newborn girl in good health. CDR3 protein: CASRQILGLAPNEQFF. For the CDR3, the DNA is TGCGCCAGCAGGCAGATTCTGGGACTAGCTCCGAATGAGCAGTTCTTC.